What follows describes a single T cell receptor beta chain. RNA transcripts provided the source from which TCR beta CDR3 regions were amplified. The TCR CDR3 was amplified in a first-round RT-PCR using the HTBI primer set. TCRdb used MiXCR to reprocess the multiplex PCR reads, holding one entry per CDR3 protein. The sample consists of approximately 520,000 distinct CDR3 sequences, 20% to 25% of them appearing once. The data belong to a study of T cells in Graves' hyperthyroidism and ophthalmopathy. The CDR3 loop spans 13 amino acids. Trimming cost V 6 bases and J 5 bases, with 13 bases left between them.

Input material: blood. The sequence came from a man in his late teens or twenties with Graves' hyperthyroidism. This chain connects TRBV12-3 or TRBV12-4 to TRBJ2-5; TRBD1 might be the D (6 bases). CDR3 DNA: TGTGCCAGCAGCTCCAGGGGCGTCGAGACCCAGTACTTC. Translated: CASSSRGVETQYF.